A single sample is the source of the 13 T cell receptor beta chains below, sequenced in a study of shared clonotypes between healthy human individuals (TCRdb year 2020). Library generation was performed with the immunoSEQ multiplex PCR assay. This immuneACCESS table, as held by TCRdb, lists in-frame sequences with V and J called but not all clones. Of the missing ones, under half trace to an unresolved V gene in checked studies; the others have no known cause. This sample holds roughly 500,000 clones; about four fifths were observed only once. In total, the top ten clones hold under 15% of the sample. The sequencing sample was made of PBMCs. The receptors originated from a middle-aged woman in good health. Some clones in this sample may be carry-over from other donors' samples.

Concerning this clone itself: Other DNA sequences in the sample encode the same CDR3. This rearrangement joins TRBV27 to TRBJ1-5, with 9 bases aligning to TRBD1. Germline CDR1 and CDR2: MNHEY and SMNVEV (reference sequence). V was clipped by 0 bases and J by 2 bases; unmatched bases: 2. The CDR3 has 16 amino acids. The CDR3 reads CASSLSRQGGNQPQHF. The CDR3 region has the DNA TGTGCCAGCAGTTTATCTAGACAGGGGGGCAATCAGCCCCAGCATTTT.

The chain uses TRBV6-1 and TRBJ2-1; possible D gene TRBD2, 6 bases. Trimming cost V 4 bases and J 2 bases, with 12 bases left between them. This CDR3 is built from 15 residues. In germline, CDR1 is MNHNS, CDR2 SASEGT. The CDR3 coding sequence is TGTGCCAGCAGTGTTGGGGGGAGCCCCTACAATGAGCAGTTCTTC. It translates to CASSVGGSPYNEQFF.

The rearrangement uses TRBV2 and TRBJ2-1; TRBD2 matches 14 bases. This CDR3 region has 16 residues. V trimming: 1 base; J trimming: 6 bases; junction bases outside the gene matches: 2. Germline V CDR1 and CDR2: SNHLY, FYNNEI. DNA of the CDR3: TGTGCCAGCAGTGAAGAAGGACTAGCGGGAGGCAATGAGCAGTTCTTC. Its translation: CASSEEGLAGGNEQFF.

The chain uses TRBV7-3 and TRBJ2-1; D is possibly TRBD2 (6 bases). Germline CDR1 reads SGHTA; CDR2 reads FQGTGA. Trimming removed 5 bases at V and 13 bases at J, with 18 bases between. The CDR3 length is 13 residues. CDR3 amino acids: CASSATNGGAQFF. For the CDR3, the DNA is TGTGCCAGCAGCGCCACAAACGGGGGAGCCCAGTTCTTC.

The genes are TRBV5-5 and TRBJ2-7, with TRBD1 matching 8 bases. CDR3 size: 13 residues. The J segment lost 8 bases and the V segment lost 6 bases, leaving 10 bases of the junction unmatched. Germline V lookup: CDR1 SGHKS, CDR2 YYEKEE (reference sequence). CDR3 protein: CASTPGGSPKQYF. The CDR3, as DNA: TGTGCCAGCACGCCAGGGGGCTCCCCTAAGCAGTACTTC.

The genes are TRBV6-5 and TRBJ1-1; tentative D call: TRBD1 (5 bases). Germline V gives CDR1 MNHEY, CDR2 SVGAGI. The CDR3 sequence is 12 residues long. V lost 8 bases and J lost 5, with 12 bases in between. The CDR3 loop is CASGRGGTEAFF. In DNA, the CDR3 is TGTGCCAGCGGACGGGGGGGTACTGAAGCTTTCTTT.

This clone was seen more than once but under ten times. The chain carries TRBV18 and TRBJ2-1, with no clear D. V shed 2 bases and J shed 5 bases, with 10 bases lying between them. Looked up from germline, CDR1 is KGHSH and CDR2 is LQKENI. The CDR3 contains 14 residues. CDR3 DNA sequence: TGTGCCAGCTCACCAGCCGCGCTCAACAATGAGCAGTTCTTC. Translating it yields CASSPAALNNEQFF. Supplemented by reference TRBV18 and TRBJ2-1, the full variable domain reads NAGVMQNPRHLVRRRGQEARLRCSPMKGHSHVYWYRQLPEEGLKFMVYLQKENIIDESGMPKERFSAEFPKEGPSILRIQQVVRGDSAAYFCASSPAALNNEQFFGPGTRLTVL.

This clone was detected only a few times. CDR3 loop: CASSSLQGRGYGYTF. Here the CDR3 DNA reads TGTGCCAGCAGTAGCTTACAGGGTAGAGGCTATGGCTACACCTTC. The V and J genes are TRBV27 and TRBJ1-2, with a tentative D call TRBD1 (6 bases). Germline V CDR1 and CDR2: MNHEY, SMNVEV (reference sequence). This CDR3 is 15 amino acids long. Trimming pared 5 bases from V and 4 bases from J, leaving 17 bases between.

This chain links TRBV7-9 with TRBJ1-4, with 8 bases identical to TRBD1. The CDR3 is 14 amino acids. Germline trimming cut 5 bases from V and 6 bases from J; bases unmatched to any gene: 5. CDR1 is SEHNR and CDR2 is FQNEAQ in the germline V gene (reference sequence). CDR3 DNA: TGTGCCAGCAGCCTAACAGGGGGAGATGAAAAACTGTTTTTT. Translation: CASSLTGGDEKLFF.

Of note for this clone: Other nucleotide sequences from this sample produce the same CDR3. This chain joins TRBV18 and TRBJ2-7; 9 bases map to TRBD1. The ends lost 0 bases at V and 4 bases at J; junction bases unmatched: 1. Germline CDR1 KGHSH, CDR2 LQKENI. The CDR3 length is 14 residues. CDR3 protein: CASSPPGQGYEQYF. In nucleotides, the CDR3 is TGTGCCAGCTCACCACCGGGACAGGGTTACGAGCAGTACTTC.

The chain uses TRBV28 and TRBJ2-7, with D possibly matching TRBD1 (7 bases). There are 16 residues in the CDR3. Trimming shortened V by 10 bases and J by 6 bases, and 28 bases separated the two germline ends. The germline gives CDR1 MDHEN, CDR2 SYDVKM. CDR3: CATRGVTDYRRLEQYF. Written as DNA, the CDR3 is TGTGCCACCAGGGGGGTGACGGACTACCGCCGCCTCGAGCAGTACTTC.

The J gene is TRBJ2-5, the V gene TRBV6-5; 7 bases line up with TRBD1. The J call may be incorrect, as the DNA end agrees better with TRBJ2-7. Germline CDR1 and CDR2: MNHEY and SVGAGI. This CDR3 has 13 residues. The CDR3 DNA reads TGTGCCAATCGACAGGGCGACTCCTACGAGCAGTACTTC. It specifies CANRQGDSYEQYF.

The rearrangement joins TRBV15 to TRBJ2-1; the match to TRBD2 covers 8 bases. CDR3 size: 15 residues. The ends lost 1 base at V and 3 bases at J; junction bases unmatched: 2. The germline CDR1 and CDR2 sequences are LNHNV and YYDKDF (reference sequence). The CDR3, as DNA: TGTGCCACCAGCAGAGCGGGGACTAGCTACAATGAGCAGTTCTTC. Its protein product is CATSRAGTSYNEQFF.